Each of the 10 T cell receptor beta chains below was sequenced from the same sample in a study of tissue T cells after allogeneic stem cell transplantation. Only in-frame clones appear in the TCRdb table, and some are missing; sequencing was by immunoSEQ multiplex PCR. Of roughly 50,000 clones in the sample, over 65% were seen once. Sequencing was carried out using sorted cells pooled from one or two spleens. The receptors originated from a pool of C57BL/6 mice in good health.

A remark on this clone: Any gene name here is a mouse gene name. The read ends 1 residue before the CDR3 terminus; that terminus is restored from the germline J gene. The V and J genes are TRBV5 and TRBJ1-2; a possible D gene is TRBD1 (5 bases). The CDR3 is 15 amino acids. Trimming took 0 bases from V and 0 from J, leaving 8 bases between them. Germline V gene lookup returns CDR1 LGHNA and CDR2 YNLKQL (reference sequence). The CDR3 sequence: CASSQDGTANSDYTF. CDR3 bases read: TGTGCCAGCAGCCAAGATGGGACCGCAAACTCCGACTACACC.

In regard to this clone: Gene names follow the mouse nomenclature. The read terminates 1 residue before the CDR3 end, so the remaining end is supplied by the germline J gene. The chain recombines TRBV3 with TRBJ2-7, with a possible D match to TRBD1 (5 bases). V lost 0 bases to trimming and J lost 6 bases, with 9 bases between them. Looked up from germline, CDR1 is SNHLY and CDR2 is FYNGKV (reference sequence). The length of the CDR3 is 13 residues. The CDR3 spells CASSLAEGSEQYF. The sequenced part of the CDR3 DNA is TGTGCCAGCAGCTTAGCAGAGGGGAGTGAACAGTAC.

Concerning this clone itself: Gene names denote mouse genes. The read ends 1 residue shy of where the CDR3 ends; the end is completed using the germline J gene. The chain employs TRBV5 and TRBJ1-4; 7 bases line up with TRBD1. This CDR3 has 13 amino acids. Per the germline V gene, CDR1 is LGHNA and CDR2 is YNLKQL (reference sequence). Unmatched junction bases numbered 1, after V lost 4 bases and J lost 5 bases. CDR3 DNA (partial): TGTGCCAGCAGCCCACAGGGGAACGAAAGATTATTT. Translation: CASSPQGNERLF. The CDR3 reads in full as CASSPQGNERLFF.

This clone was detected only a few times. Any gene name here is a mouse gene name. With the read ending 1 residue before the CDR3 end, the germline J gene is used to fill in that end. This chain connects TRBV5 to TRBJ2-7; 12 bases agree with TRBD1. Germline values: CDR1 LGHNA, CDR2 YNLKQL (reference sequence). Unmatched junction bases numbered 7, after V lost 4 bases and J lost 6 bases. The CDR3 covers 15 residues. CDR3 DNA (partial): TGTGCCAGCAGCCCCCGGGACAGGGGGCGCACTGAACAGTAC. This encodes CASSPRDRGRTEQY. The entire CDR3 protein reads CASSPRDRGRTEQYF.

Comments on this clone: Mouse gene names and germline throughout. The read gets to within 1 residue of the CDR3 end, and the germline J gene fills in the rest. V usage is TRBV26 and J usage is TRBJ2-3, with 12 bases lining up with TRBD2. Trimming took 3 bases from V and 3 from J; bases not matched to a gene: 1. CDR1 and CDR2 from the germline V gene are KGHPV and FQNQEV (reference sequence). CDR3 length equals 15 residues. The sequenced CDR3 bases are TGTGCCAGCAGTCTAGACTGGGGGGGCGCAGAAACGCTGTAT. It codes for CASSLDWGGAETLY. The entire CDR3 sequence reads CASSLDWGGAETLYF. Based on the CDR3 plus reference TRBV26 and TRBJ2-3, the full variable domain is NSKVIQTPRYLVKGQGQKAKMRCIPEKGHPVVFWYQQNKNNEFKFLINFQNQEVLQQIDMTEKRFSAECPSNSPCSLEIQSSEAGDSALYLCASSLDWGGAETLYFGSGTRLTVL.

As to this clone: Gene names and germline match the mouse. The read comes to an end 1 residue before the CDR3 does, leaving the germline J gene to fill in the end. The chain carries TRBV19 and TRBJ2-4, with 7 nucleotides matching TRBD1. The germline CDR1 and CDR2 sequences are FNHDT and SITEND (reference sequence). This CDR3 region has 14 residues. V dropped 4 bases and J dropped 0; count of bases not matched to a gene: 2. The part of the CDR3 DNA that was read is TGTGCCAGCAGTTCACAGGGGAGTCAAAACACCTTGTAC. Protein: CASSSQGSQNTLY. The full CDR3 is CASSSQGSQNTLYF.

Concerning this clone itself: Gene names follow the mouse nomenclature. The CDR3 extends 1 residue past the end of the read, so its final part is completed from the germline J gene. Other DNA sequences in this specimen translate into the identical CDR3. The gene calls are TRBV5 and TRBJ2-5, with 9 positions matching TRBD2. The CDR3 totals 14 residues. The V gene end was trimmed by 3 bases and the J gene end by 2 bases; junction bases not matched to a gene: 0. Per germline, CDR1 LGHNA and CDR2 YNLKQL (reference sequence). The sequenced part of the CDR3 DNA is TGTGCCAGCAGCCAGGACTGGGGCCAAGACACCCAGTAC. This gives the protein CASSQDWGQDTQY. The full CDR3 reads CASSQDWGQDTQYF.

Concerning this clone itself: Gene names and germline match the mouse. The read is 1 residue too short to cover the CDR3 end, so that end is filled in from the germline J gene. The chain is built from TRBV13-2 and TRBJ1-1; D uncertain. The CDR3 sequence is 10 residues long. V lost 3 bases and J lost 7, with 4 bases in between. Germline V gene lookup returns CDR1 NNHNN and CDR2 SYGAGS (reference sequence). CDR3 DNA, as far as it was read: TGTGCCAGCGGTGCCCGAGAAGTCTTC. Amino acid sequence: CASGAREVF. From start to end, the CDR3 is CASGAREVFF.

For this clone: The genes and germline here are from mouse. The CDR3 is cut off 1 residue early in the read; its end comes from the germline J gene. V gene TRBV31 combines with J gene TRBJ2-3; D remains unclear. Trimming cost V 0 bases and J 9 bases, with 4 bases left between them. From germline, CDR1 is GKSSPN and CDR2 SITVG. This CDR3 comprises 10 residues. CDR3 DNA (partial): TGTGCCTGGAGTCTAGGGACGCTGTAT. This codes for CAWSLGTLY. The CDR3 reads in full as CAWSLGTLYF.

As for this clone: Genes and germline are mouse. Read sequence stops 1 residue before the CDR3 end, and the germline J gene provides the missing end. V gene TRBV4 combines with J gene TRBJ1-1; 9 positions agree with TRBD1. The CDR3 covers 12 residues. V lost 4 bases and J lost 11; bases outside the gene matches: 5. Germline V CDR1 and CDR2: LGHDT, YNNKQL (reference sequence). CDR3 residues: CASSLTGGGVFF. CDR3 DNA (partial): TGTGCCAGCAGCTTGACAGGGGGAGGGGTCTTC.